Listed below are T cell receptor beta chains from one sample, sequenced in a study of blood T cell repertoires in COVID-19. Method: immunoSEQ multiplex PCR; TCRdb's copy keeps in-frame clones and lacks some. Counted here are about 490,000 clones, approximately 85% occurring once; the ten biggest clones make up more than 3%. Specimen: peripheral blood. These receptors were collected from a human donor in a cohort sampled during active COVID-19. Both conserved end residues are part of each CDR3. The D gene is left open where the match is weak. Part of the rows lack a size; the others show once, few, many or a class for expanded clones.

CDR3aa	CDR3nt	v_gene	j_gene	abundance	d_gene
CASSPSIGIGKSDTQYF	TGCGCCAGCAGCCCCTCAATCGGGATCGGAAAGTCAGATACGCAGTATTTT	TRBV5-1	TRBJ2-3	NA	NA
CASSHRGRGTEAFF	TGTGCCAGCAGCCACAGGGGGCGGGGCACTGAAGCTTTCTTT	TRBV6-5	TRBJ1-1	NA	TRBD1
CASSVAEGGTVPYNEQFF	TGTGCCAGCAGCGTAGCTGAAGGTGGGACAGTTCCCTACAATGAGCAGTTCTTC	TRBV9	TRBJ2-1	NA	TRBD1
CASSFREGPYNEQFF	TGTGCCAGCAGCTTTCGGGAGGGCCCTTACAATGAGCAGTTCTTC	TRBV7-2	TRBJ2-1	NA	TRBD2
CASSPGLTGPYEQYF	TGTGCCAGCAGCCCAGGGTTGACAGGGCCCTACGAGCAGTACTTC	TRBV9	TRBJ2-7	NA	TRBD1
CASRLGTANTEAFF	TGCGCCAGTCGTTTAGGGACAGCTAACACTGAAGCTTTCTTT	TRBV5-1	TRBJ1-1	NA	TRBD1
CASSQDDRGQETQYF	TGCGCCAGCAGCCAAGACGACAGGGGGCAAGAGACCCAGTACTTC	TRBV4-3	TRBJ2-5	NA	TRBD1
CASSGLRELFF	TGTGCCAGCAGCGGGCTGAGGGAGCTGTTTTTT	TRBV9	TRBJ2-2	NA	NA
CASKPLAGVFTDTQYF	TGTGCCAGCAAGCCACTAGCGGGAGTTTTTACAGATACGCAGTATTTT	TRBV19	TRBJ2-3	NA	TRBD2
CASSLTQTGGEKLFF	TGTGCCAGCAGTCTTACCCAGACAGGGGGTGAAAAACTGTTTTTT	TRBV28	TRBJ1-4	NA	TRBD1
CASSADGAYGYTF	TGCGCCAGCAGCGCAGATGGTGCTTATGGCTACACCTTC	TRBV5-1	TRBJ1-2	NA	NA
CATSDSGTGPQETQYF	TGTGCCACCAGTGATTCCGGGACAGGGCCCCAAGAGACCCAGTACTTC	TRBV24-1	TRBJ2-5	NA	TRBD1
CASRGQADTEAFF	TGCGCCAGTCGAGGACAGGCGGACACTGAAGCTTTCTTT	TRBV5-1	TRBJ1-1	NA	TRBD1
CASSPGTSTGGGEQFF	TGTGCCAGTAGTCCGGGGACTAGCACGGGTGGGGGTGAGCAGTTCTTC	TRBV19	TRBJ2-1	NA	TRBD2
CASSSSLASGELFF	TGTGCCAGCAGCTCCTCATTAGCGTCCGGGGAGCTGTTTTTT	TRBV7-3	TRBJ2-2	NA	NA
CAIRGTAVSGANVLTF	TGTGCCATCAGGGGGACAGCAGTCTCTGGGGCCAACGTCCTGACTTTC	TRBV10-3	TRBJ2-6	few	TRBD1
CASSLERGSVGAFF	TGTGCCAGCAGCTTAGAGAGGGGGTCGGTGGGAGCTTTCTTT	TRBV11-2	TRBJ1-1	NA	NA
CAISVTSGNNEQFF	TGTGCCATCAGTGTGACTAGCGGAAACAATGAGCAGTTCTTC	TRBV10-3	TRBJ2-1	NA	TRBD2
CASSQEWGLGETQYF	TGTGCCAGCAGCCAAGAGTGGGGGCTCGGTGAGACCCAGTACTTC	TRBV3-1/TRBV3-2	TRBJ2-5	NA	NA
CASSIPSDRGFSPLHF	TGTGCCAGTAGTATTCCCTCGGACAGGGGATTCTCACCCCTCCACTTT	TRBV19	TRBJ1-6	NA	TRBD1
CASSWSVAGARNEQFF	TGTGCCAGCAGCTGGTCTGTAGCGGGGGCAAGGAATGAGCAGTTCTTC	TRBV5-4	TRBJ2-1	NA	TRBD2
CASSVDRVGNQPQHF	TGTGCCAGCAGCGTTGACAGGGTAGGCAATCAGCCCCAGCATTTT	TRBV7-2	TRBJ1-5	NA	TRBD1
CASSPNTGEGYTF	TGTGCCAGCAGCCCTAATACAGGGGAAGGCTACACCTTC	TRBV3-1/TRBV3-2	TRBJ1-2	NA	TRBD1
CASSLNPGLGPYEQYF	TGTGCCAGTAGTTTAAACCCGGGACTAGGCCCCTACGAGCAGTACTTC	TRBV19	TRBJ2-7	NA	TRBD2
CATSDPGQRTDTQYF	TGTGCCACCAGTGACCCCGGACAGCGCACAGATACGCAGTATTTT	TRBV24-1	TRBJ2-3	NA	NA
CASRKQGASDQPQHF	TGTGCCAGCAGGAAACAGGGGGCAAGCGATCAGCCCCAGCATTTT	TRBV2	TRBJ1-5	NA	TRBD1
CASSFGTSGRVPGTQYF	TGTGCCAGCAGCTTCGGGACTAGCGGGAGGGTCCCGGGGACCCAGTACTTC	TRBV13	TRBJ2-5	NA	TRBD2
CASWTGGETQYF	TGTGCCAGCTGGACGGGGGGGGAGACCCAGTACTTC	TRBV25-1	TRBJ2-5	NA	TRBD2
CASNKGKGNQPQHF	TGTGCCAGCAATAAGGGGAAGGGCAATCAGCCCCAGCATTTT	TRBV2	TRBJ1-5	few	NA
CASRPGTDNSPLHF	TGCGCCAGCCGTCCCGGGACAGACAATTCACCCCTCCACTTT	TRBV5-1	TRBJ1-6	few	TRBD1
CASSLTGGPGNTIYF	TGTGCCAGCAGCTTAACGGGGGGGCCTGGAAACACCATATATTTT	TRBV7-3	TRBJ1-3	NA	NA
CASSYASRIHYEQYF	TGTGCCAGCAGTTACGCTTCCAGGATCCATTACGAGCAGTACTTC	TRBV6-5	TRBJ2-7	NA	NA
CSVEIQGASADTQYF	TGCAGCGTTGAGATACAGGGGGCGTCCGCAGATACGCAGTATTTT	TRBV29-1	TRBJ2-3	once	TRBD1
CASSSQGGTEAFF	TGCGCCAGCAGCTCGCAAGGGGGCACTGAAGCTTTCTTT	TRBV5-1	TRBJ1-1	NA	NA
CASSNGGGSYNEQFF	TGTGCCAGCAGTAACGGGGGGGGCTCCTACAATGAGCAGTTCTTC	TRBV6-5	TRBJ2-1	NA	TRBD2
CAWSPRGSAQYF	TGTGCCTGGAGTCCCCGCGGATCGGCCCAGTACTTC	TRBV30	TRBJ2-5	NA	NA
CAWTSQGNSPLHF	TGTGCCTGGACAAGTCAGGGAAATTCACCCCTCCACTTT	TRBV30	TRBJ1-6	NA	NA